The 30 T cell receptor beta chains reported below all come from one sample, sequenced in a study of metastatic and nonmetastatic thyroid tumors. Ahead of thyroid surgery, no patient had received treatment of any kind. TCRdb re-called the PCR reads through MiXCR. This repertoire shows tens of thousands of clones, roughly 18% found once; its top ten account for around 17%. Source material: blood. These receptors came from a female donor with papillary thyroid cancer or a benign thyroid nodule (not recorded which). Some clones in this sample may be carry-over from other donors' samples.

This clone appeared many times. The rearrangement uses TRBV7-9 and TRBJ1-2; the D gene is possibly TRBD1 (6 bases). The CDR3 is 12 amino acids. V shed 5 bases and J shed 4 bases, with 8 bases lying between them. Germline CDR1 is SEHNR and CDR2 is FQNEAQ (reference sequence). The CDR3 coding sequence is TGTGCCAGCAGCCCGGACAGCTATGGCTACACCTTC. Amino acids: CASSPDSYGYTF.

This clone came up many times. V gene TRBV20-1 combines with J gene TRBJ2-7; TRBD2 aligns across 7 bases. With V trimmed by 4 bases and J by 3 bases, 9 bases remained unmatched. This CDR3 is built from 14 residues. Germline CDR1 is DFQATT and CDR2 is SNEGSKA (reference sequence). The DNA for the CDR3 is TGCAGTGCTAACCGGGGACTACGATTCTACGAGCAGTACTTC. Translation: CSANRGLRFYEQYF.

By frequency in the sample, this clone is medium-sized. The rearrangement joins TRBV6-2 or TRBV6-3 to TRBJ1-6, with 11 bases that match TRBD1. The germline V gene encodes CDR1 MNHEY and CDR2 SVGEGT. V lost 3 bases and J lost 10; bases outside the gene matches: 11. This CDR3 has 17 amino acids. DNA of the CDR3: TGTGCCAGCAGTTATTCAGGACAGGGGGCGAAGTTATCACCCCTCCACTTT. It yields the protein CASSYSGQGAKLSPLHF.

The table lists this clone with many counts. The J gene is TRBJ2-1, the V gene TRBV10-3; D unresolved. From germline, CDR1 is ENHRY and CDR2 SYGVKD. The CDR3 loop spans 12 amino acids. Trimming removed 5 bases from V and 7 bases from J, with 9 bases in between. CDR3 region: CAISRNSNEQFF. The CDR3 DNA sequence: TGTGCCATCAGTAGGAATTCTAATGAGCAGTTCTTC.

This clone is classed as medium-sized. CDR3 sequence: CASSPGLAEVTGELFF. The CDR3, as DNA: TGTGCCAGCAGTCCTGGACTAGCGGAGGTCACCGGGGAGCTGTTTTTT. The V and J genes are TRBV28 and TRBJ2-2, with 10 bases aligning to TRBD2. Germline values: CDR1 MDHEN, CDR2 SYDVKM. The CDR3 is 16 amino acids. V was clipped by 5 bases and J by 4 bases; unmatched bases: 7.

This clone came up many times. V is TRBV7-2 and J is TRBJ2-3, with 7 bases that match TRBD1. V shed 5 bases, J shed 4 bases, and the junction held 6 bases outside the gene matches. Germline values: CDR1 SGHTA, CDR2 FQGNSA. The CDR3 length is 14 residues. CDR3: CASSADRWADTQYF. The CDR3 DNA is TGTGCCAGCAGCGCGGACAGGTGGGCAGATACGCAGTATTTT.

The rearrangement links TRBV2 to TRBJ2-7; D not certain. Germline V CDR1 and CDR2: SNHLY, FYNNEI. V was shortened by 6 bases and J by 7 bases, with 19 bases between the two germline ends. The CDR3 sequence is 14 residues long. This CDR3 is CASRSLCLSGEQYF. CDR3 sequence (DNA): TGTGCCAGCAGATCCCTTTGCCTTTCTGGGGAGCAGTACTTC.

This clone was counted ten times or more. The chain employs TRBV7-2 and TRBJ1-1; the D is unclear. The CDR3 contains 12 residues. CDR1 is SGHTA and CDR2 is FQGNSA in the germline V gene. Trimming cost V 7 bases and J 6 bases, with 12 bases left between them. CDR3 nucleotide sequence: TGTGCCAGCACCTTCCTGGGATCTGAAGCTTTCTTT. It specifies CASTFLGSEAFF.

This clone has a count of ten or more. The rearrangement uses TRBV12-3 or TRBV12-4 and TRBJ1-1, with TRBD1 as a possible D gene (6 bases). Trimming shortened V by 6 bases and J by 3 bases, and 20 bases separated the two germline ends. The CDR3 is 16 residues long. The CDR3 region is CASSRTTQGRYTEAFF. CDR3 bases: TGTGCCAGCAGCCGAACTACACAGGGTAGGTACACTGAAGCTTTCTTT.

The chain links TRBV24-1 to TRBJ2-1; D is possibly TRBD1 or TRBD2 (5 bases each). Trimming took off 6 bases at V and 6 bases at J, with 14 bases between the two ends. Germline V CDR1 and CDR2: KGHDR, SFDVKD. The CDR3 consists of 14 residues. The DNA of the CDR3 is TGTGCCACCAGTCCTACGGGACCCACCAATGAGCAGTTCTTC. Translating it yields CATSPTGPTNEQFF.

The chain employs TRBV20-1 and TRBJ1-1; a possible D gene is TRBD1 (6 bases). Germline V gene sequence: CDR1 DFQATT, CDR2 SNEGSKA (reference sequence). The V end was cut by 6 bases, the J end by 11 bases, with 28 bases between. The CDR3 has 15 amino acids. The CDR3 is CSAYGGATMPRPAFF. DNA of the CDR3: TGCAGTGCCTATGGGGGGGCCACAATGCCTCGGCCGGCTTTCTTT.

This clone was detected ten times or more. The CDR3 DNA follows: TGTGCCAGCATAACACAGGGGGTTGGGGAGACCCAGTACTTC. Translation gives CASITQGVGETQYF. The chain couples TRBV12-3 or TRBV12-4 to TRBJ2-5, with 8 bases fitting TRBD1. This CDR3 is 14 amino acids long. J lost 5 bases, V lost 7 bases, and 9 bases had no gene match.

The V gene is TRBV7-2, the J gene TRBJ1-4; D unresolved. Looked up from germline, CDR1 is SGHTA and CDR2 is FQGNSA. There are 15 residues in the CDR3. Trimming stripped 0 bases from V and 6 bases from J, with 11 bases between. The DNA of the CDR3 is TGTGCCAGCAGCTTAGCAGGCGGGAAGGATGAAAAACTGTTTTTT. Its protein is CASSLAGGKDEKLFF.

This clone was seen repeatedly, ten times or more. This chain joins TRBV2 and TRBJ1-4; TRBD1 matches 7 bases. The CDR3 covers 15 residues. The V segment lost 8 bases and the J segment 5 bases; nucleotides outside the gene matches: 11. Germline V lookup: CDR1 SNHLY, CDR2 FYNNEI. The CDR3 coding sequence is TGTGCCAGCTCCCCTCCGGGACAGCGGAATGAAAAACTGTTTTTT. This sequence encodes CASSPPGQRNEKLFF.

The CDR3 is CASSFGSSYEQYF. CDR3 in DNA: TGTGCCAGCAGCTTCGGTAGCTCCTACGAGCAGTACTTC. This sequence joins TRBV28 and TRBJ2-7; the D is unclear. CDR1 MDHEN and CDR2 SYDVKM come from the germline V gene. V was cut by 6 bases and J by 0 bases, with 9 bases left in between. This CDR3 comprises 13 residues.

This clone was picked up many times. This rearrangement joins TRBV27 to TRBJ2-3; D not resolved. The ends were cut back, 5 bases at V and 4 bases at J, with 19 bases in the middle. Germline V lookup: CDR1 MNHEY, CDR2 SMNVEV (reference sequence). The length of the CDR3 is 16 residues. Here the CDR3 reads CASSPIAQRSSDTQYF. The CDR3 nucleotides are TGTGCCAGCAGTCCAATAGCCCAACGGTCCTCAGATACGCAGTATTTT.

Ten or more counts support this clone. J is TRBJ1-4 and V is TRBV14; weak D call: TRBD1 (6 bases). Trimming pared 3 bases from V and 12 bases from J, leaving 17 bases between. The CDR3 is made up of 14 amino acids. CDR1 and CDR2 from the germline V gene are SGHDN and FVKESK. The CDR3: CASSQEISGVELFF. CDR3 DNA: TGTGCCAGCAGCCAGGAAATCTCAGGGGTCGAACTGTTTTTT.

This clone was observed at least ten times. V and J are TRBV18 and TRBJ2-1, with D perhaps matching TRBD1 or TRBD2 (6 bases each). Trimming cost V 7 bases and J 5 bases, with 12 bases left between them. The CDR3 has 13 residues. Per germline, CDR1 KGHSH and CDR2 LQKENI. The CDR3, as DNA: TGTGCCAGCTTGGGGGCGGGAAACAATGAGCAGTTCTTC. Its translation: CASLGAGNNEQFF.

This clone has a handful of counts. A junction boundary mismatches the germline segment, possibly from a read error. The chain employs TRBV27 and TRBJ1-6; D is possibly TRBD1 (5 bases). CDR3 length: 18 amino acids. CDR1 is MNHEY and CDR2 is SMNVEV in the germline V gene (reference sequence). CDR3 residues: CAISLRGLSWSVNSPLHF. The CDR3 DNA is TGTGCCATCAGTTTGCGGGGACTCTCCTGGTCGGTTAATTCACCCCTCCACTTT.

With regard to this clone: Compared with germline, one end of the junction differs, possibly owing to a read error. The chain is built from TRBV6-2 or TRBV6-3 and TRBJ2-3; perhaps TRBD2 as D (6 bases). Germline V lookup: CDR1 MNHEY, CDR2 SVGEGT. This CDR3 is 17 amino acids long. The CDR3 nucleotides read TGTGCCAGCAGTTACTCTGGCTCGTTAGCGGAGAAAGATAAGCAGTATTTT. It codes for CASSYSGSLAEKDKQYF.

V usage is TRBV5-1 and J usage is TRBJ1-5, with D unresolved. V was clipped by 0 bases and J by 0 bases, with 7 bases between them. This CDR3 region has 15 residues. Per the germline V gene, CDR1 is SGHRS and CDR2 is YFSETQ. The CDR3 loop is CASSLVGNSNQPQHF. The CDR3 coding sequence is TGCGCCAGCAGCTTGGTAGGGAATAGCAATCAGCCCCAGCATTTT.

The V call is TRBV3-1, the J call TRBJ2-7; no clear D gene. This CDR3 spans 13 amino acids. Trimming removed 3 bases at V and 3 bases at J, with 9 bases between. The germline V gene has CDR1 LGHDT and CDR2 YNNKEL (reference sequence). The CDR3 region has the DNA TGTGCCAGCAGCCACCGAGGCGGCTACGAGCAGTACTTC. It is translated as CASSHRGGYEQYF.

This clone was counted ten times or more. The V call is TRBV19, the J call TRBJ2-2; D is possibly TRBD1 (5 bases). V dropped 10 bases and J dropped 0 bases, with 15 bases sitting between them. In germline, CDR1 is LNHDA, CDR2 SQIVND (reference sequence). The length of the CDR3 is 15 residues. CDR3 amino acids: CATRGSAANTGELFF. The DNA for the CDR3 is TGTGCCACTAGGGGCTCGGCCGCGAACACCGGGGAGCTGTTTTTT.

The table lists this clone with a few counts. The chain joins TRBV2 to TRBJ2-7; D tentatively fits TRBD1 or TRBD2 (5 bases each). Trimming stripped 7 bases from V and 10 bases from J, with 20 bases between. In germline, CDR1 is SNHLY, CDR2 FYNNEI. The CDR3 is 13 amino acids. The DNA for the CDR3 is TGTGCCAGCATCGCGTCGGGGCTGCGAGATCAGTACTTC. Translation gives CASIASGLRDQYF.

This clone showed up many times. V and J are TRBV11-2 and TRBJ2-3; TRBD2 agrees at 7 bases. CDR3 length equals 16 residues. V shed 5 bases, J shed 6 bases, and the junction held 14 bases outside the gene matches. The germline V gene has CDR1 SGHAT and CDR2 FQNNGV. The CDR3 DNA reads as TGTGCCAGCAGCCGAGGGCGGCTAGCGGCGGGGGATACGCAGTATTTT. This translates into CASSRGRLAAGDTQYF.

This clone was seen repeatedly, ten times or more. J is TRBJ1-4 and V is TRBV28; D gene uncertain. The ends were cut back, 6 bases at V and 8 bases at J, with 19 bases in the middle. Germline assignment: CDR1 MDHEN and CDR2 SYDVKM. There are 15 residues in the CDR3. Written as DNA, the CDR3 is TGTGCCAGCAGCCATGCGGAAGGCCTGGGCGAAAAACTGTTTTTT. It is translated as CASSHAEGLGEKLFF.

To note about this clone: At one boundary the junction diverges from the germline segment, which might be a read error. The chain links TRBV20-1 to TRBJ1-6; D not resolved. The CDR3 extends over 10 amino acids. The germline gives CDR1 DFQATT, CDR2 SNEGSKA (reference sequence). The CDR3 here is CSDREEDLKF. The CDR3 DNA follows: TGCAGTGATAGAGAGGAGGACCTCAAATTT.

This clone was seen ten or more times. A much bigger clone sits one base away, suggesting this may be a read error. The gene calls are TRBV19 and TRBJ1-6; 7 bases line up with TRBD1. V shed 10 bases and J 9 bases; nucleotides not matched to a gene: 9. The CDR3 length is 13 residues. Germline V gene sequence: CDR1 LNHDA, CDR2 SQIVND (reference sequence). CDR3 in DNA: TGTGCCACCGTGGGACAGCTAAGTTCACCCCTCCACTTT. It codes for CATVGQLSSPLHF.

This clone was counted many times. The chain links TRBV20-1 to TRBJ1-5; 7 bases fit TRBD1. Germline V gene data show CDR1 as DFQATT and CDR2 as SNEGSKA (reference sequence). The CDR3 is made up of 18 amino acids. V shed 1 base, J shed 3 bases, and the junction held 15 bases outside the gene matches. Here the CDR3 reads CSARGLSPRDRHNQPQHF. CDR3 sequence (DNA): TGCAGTGCTAGAGGGTTATCGCCCCGGGACAGACACAATCAGCCCCAGCATTTT.

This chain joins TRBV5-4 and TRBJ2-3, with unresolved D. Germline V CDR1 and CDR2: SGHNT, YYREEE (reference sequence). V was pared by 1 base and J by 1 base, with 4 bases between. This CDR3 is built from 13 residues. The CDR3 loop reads CASSLRGTDTQYF. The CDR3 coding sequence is TGTGCCAGCAGCTTGAGAGGCACAGATACGCAGTATTTT.